What follows is one TCR beta chain and its context. Ophthalmopathy cases met thresholds of Clinical Activity Score at least 3, NOSPECS grade at least 4 and duration under 3 months. Exclusion of patients followed from uncontrolled infection, other autoimmune disease, pregnancy or lactation. Diagnoses were made from clinical symptoms, serum measures (thyroxine and TRAb), thyroid ultrasound and orbital computed tomography. About 10 ml fresh peripheral blood yielded the PBMCs. The source of the sample is a study of T cells in Graves' hyperthyroidism and ophthalmopathy. Amplified regions were TCR beta CDR3 sequences from RNA transcripts. The HTBI primer set drove a first-round RT-PCR of the TCR CDR3. MiXCR, run by TCRdb on the multiplex PCR reads, gives a single entry per CDR3 protein. The sample yields approximately 350,000 distinct CDR3 sequences, roughly 15% seen once. The CDR3 extends over 17 amino acids. Germline V gene lookup returns CDR1 SGHKS and CDR2 YYEKEE (reference sequence). After removal of 5 bases from V and 1 base from J, the junction contained 10 bases not matched to a gene.

The clonotype comes from a woman aged 55-70 years with Graves' ophthalmopathy. J is TRBJ1-4 and V is TRBV5-5; 8 bases align to TRBD1. Sequenced material: blood. The CDR3, as DNA: TGTGCCAGCAGACGGAGTCCAGGGGGCTTAACTAATGAAAAACTGTTTTTT. Translated: CASRRSPGGLTNEKLFF.